Each of the 14 T cell receptor beta chains below was sequenced from the same sample in a study of OX40 agonist ivuxolimab in advanced cancers. Here immunoSEQ multiplex PCR was the method, and the copy in TCRdb shows in-frame clones only, minus some. The sample contains around 18,000 clones, about 89% of which appear only once. This specimen was CD4+ or CD8+ T cells sorted from blood, taken in a trial of the OX40 agonist ivuxolimab. These receptors originate from an adult with an advanced solid tumor such as melanoma, head and neck, liver or kidney cancer.

CDR3 amino acids: CASSTLGTEAFF. CDR3 bases: TGTGCCAGTAGTACCCTCGGGACTGAAGCTTTCTTT. The chain couples TRBV19 to TRBJ1-1, with unresolved D. Germline lookup yields CDR1 LNHDA and CDR2 SQIVND (reference sequence). The CDR3 consists of 12 residues. V was trimmed by 4 bases and J by 5 bases, leaving 8 bases between them.

The chain employs TRBV28 and TRBJ1-5; D gene uncertain. The CDR3 is 14 amino acids. Trimming stripped 7 bases from V and 3 bases from J, with 13 bases between. Germline CDR1 and CDR2: MDHEN and SYDVKM. CDR3 loop: CASKDQEFNQPQHF. The DNA for the CDR3 is TGTGCCAGCAAAGACCAGGAATTCAATCAGCCCCAGCATTTT.

CDR3 coding DNA: TGTGCCAGTTCCCGTGGCAGGACCTACAATGAGCAGTTCTTC. This gives the protein CASSRGRTYNEQFF. The J gene is TRBJ2-1, the V gene TRBV14; no firm D call. CDR3 length equals 14 residues. Trimming took 9 bases from V and 2 from J, leaving 14 bases between them. Germline CDR1 reads SGHDN; CDR2 reads FVKESK.

The chain is built from TRBV18 and TRBJ2-5; no firm D call. The CDR3 length is 13 residues. The ends were cut back, 6 bases at V and 4 bases at J, with 12 bases in the middle. The V gene's germline CDR1 is KGHSH and CDR2 LQKENI. The CDR3 bases are TGTGCCAGCTCCTTAGATGGCGGAGAGACCCAGTACTTC. As protein: CASSLDGGETQYF.

Relative to its sample, this clone is medium-sized (0.01 to 0.1%). The chain recombines TRBV2 with TRBJ2-1, with D possibly called TRBD1 or TRBD2 (6 bases each). Germline CDR1 and CDR2: SNHLY and FYNNEI. The V gene lost 7 bases and the J gene lost 5 bases, with 18 bases spanning the gap. CDR3 size: 15 residues. The CDR3 nucleotides are TGTGCCAGCATTAACGGAGGGACATTCAACAATGAGCAGTTCTTC. Protein sequence: CASINGGTFNNEQFF. The whole variable domain, filled in from reference TRBV2 and TRBJ2-1, reads EPEVTQTPSHQVTQMGQEVILRCVPISNHLYFYWYRQILGQKVEFLVSFYNNEISEKSEIFDDQFSVERPDGSNFTLKIRSTKLEDSAMYFCASINGGTFNNEQFFGPGTRLTVL.

The chain's CDR3 is CASSVSGEGDEQFF. CDR3 coding DNA: TGTGCCAGCAGCGTTTCAGGGGAAGGGGATGAGCAGTTCTTC. The chain uses TRBV9 and TRBJ2-1; the D gene is possibly TRBD1 (6 bases). Trimming shortened V by 2 bases and J by 8 bases, and 14 bases separated the two germline ends. Germline CDR1 SGDLS, CDR2 YYNGEE. This CDR3 contains 14 residues. Based on the CDR3 plus reference TRBV9 and TRBJ2-1, the full variable domain is DSGVTQTPKHLITATGQRVTLRCSPRSGDLSVYWYQQSLDQGLQFLIQYYNGEERAKGNILERFSAQQFPDLHSELNLSSLELGDSALYFCASSVSGEGDEQFFGPGTRLTVL.

The chain combines TRBV19 with TRBJ2-3, with 10 bases identical to TRBD2. There are 15 residues in the CDR3. The V segment lost 6 bases and the J segment 4 bases; nucleotides outside the gene matches: 7. Looked up from germline, CDR1 is LNHDA and CDR2 is SQIVND (reference sequence). The CDR3 region is CASSASGRIPDTQYF. CDR3 DNA: TGTGCCAGTAGCGCTAGCGGGAGAATCCCAGATACGCAGTATTTT.

The J gene is TRBJ2-1, the V gene TRBV11-2; TRBD2 is a possible D gene (6 bases). The ends were cut back, 0 bases at V and 8 bases at J, with 11 bases in the middle. The CDR3 spans 14 residues. From germline, CDR1 is SGHAT and CDR2 FQNNGV. The CDR3 region has the DNA TGTGCCAGCAGCTTAGAGTATTGGGGGGATGAGCAGTTCTTC. As protein: CASSLEYWGDEQFF.

The chain links TRBV13 to TRBJ2-7, with TRBD1 as a possible D gene (5 bases). V shed 1 base and J shed 5 bases, with 12 bases lying between them. From germline, CDR1 is PRHDT and CDR2 FYEKMQ (reference sequence). This CDR3 is 14 amino acids long. The CDR3 DNA is TGTGCCAGCAGCTTAGAAGGGGTTAGGGACGAGCAGTACTTC. Its translation: CASSLEGVRDEQYF. Full variable domain (outside the CDR3, taken from reference TRBV13 and TRBJ2-7): AAGVIQSPRHLIKEKRETATLKCYPIPRHDTVYWYQQGPGQDPQFLISFYEKMQSDKGSIPDRFSAQQFSDYHSELNMSSLELGDSALYFCASSLEGVRDEQYFGPGTRLTVT.

The chain carries TRBV11-2 and TRBJ2-1; D unclear. The CDR3 is made up of 11 amino acids. V gave up 1 base and J gave up 8 bases, with 3 bases separating them. Germline V CDR1 and CDR2: SGHAT, FQNNGV. The CDR3 DNA reads as TGTGCCAGCAGCTTAGTCGATGAGCAGTTCTTC. The encoded protein is CASSLVDEQFF.

In DNA form, the CDR3 reads TGCGCCAGCAGCCGAACAGGGGGGTCCTACGAGCAGTACTTC. Protein: CASSRTGGSYEQYF. J is TRBJ2-7 and V is TRBV4-1; the match to TRBD1 covers 8 bases. This CDR3 comprises 14 residues. Germline assignment: CDR1 MGHRA and CDR2 YSYEKL. J lost 1 base, V lost 4 bases, and 3 bases had no gene match.

The chain uses TRBV5-8 and TRBJ2-7, with D hard to call. V was trimmed by 5 bases and J by 5 bases, leaving 20 bases between them. Germline V lookup: CDR1 SGHTS, CDR2 YDEGEE. CDR3 length equals 15 residues. The CDR3 sequence: CASSFSIRVLDEQYF. CDR3 DNA sequence: TGTGCCAGCAGTTTTTCTATCCGAGTCTTGGACGAGCAGTACTTC. The complete variable domain, with remaining parts taken from reference TRBV5-8 and TRBJ2-7, reads EAGVTQSPTHLIKTRGQQATLRCSPISGHTSVYWYQQALGLGLQFLLWYDEGEERNRGNFPPRFSGRQFPNYSSELNVNALELEDSALYLCASSFSIRVLDEQYFGPGTRLTVT.

This clone has just one count. The chain couples TRBV4-1 to TRBJ2-7; weak D call: TRBD2 (6 bases). The CDR3 spans 14 residues. Trimming left V 5 bases short and J 4 bases short, with 15 bases between. Germline V gene lookup returns CDR1 MGHRA and CDR2 YSYEKL. This CDR3 is CASSKDPGGYEQYF. CDR3 sequence (DNA): TGCGCCAGCAGCAAGGACCCTGGGGGGTACGAGCAGTACTTC.

The chain recombines TRBV30 with TRBJ2-5; 11 bases map to TRBD2. The CDR3 has 14 amino acids. V lost 3 bases and J lost 5; bases outside the gene matches: 5. Germline loops: CDR1 GTSNPN, CDR2 SVGIG (reference sequence). CDR3 sequence reads: CAWSLAGGLETQYF. DNA of the CDR3: TGTGCCTGGAGCCTAGCGGGAGGCCTTGAGACCCAGTACTTC.